The source of this T cell receptor (beta chain) is a study of OX40 agonist ivuxolimab in advanced cancers. About the study: Patients were dosed with the agonistic anti-OX40 (CD134) antibody ivuxolimab. Dosing consisted of intravenous ivuxolimab at 0.01 to 10 mg/kg every 2 weeks. The study, taken as a whole, reports: Normalized T-cell clonal expansion was also low in some nonresponders.

Trimming took 5 bases from V and 5 from J, leaving 13 bases between them. The CDR3 spans 13 residues. The germline CDR1 and CDR2 sequences are MNHEY and SVGAGI. In regard to this clone: Its antigen is still unknown.

Using immunoSEQ multiplex PCR, the repertoire was profiled, and TCRdb retains in-frame clones only, with some absent. The repertoire holds 50,000 to 75,000 clones, with 70% to 90% as singletons. A history of autoimmune disease or systemic immunosuppression excluded patients. This receptor was obtained from an adult with an advanced solid tumor such as melanoma, head and neck, liver or kidney cancer. The sample here was CD4+ or CD8+ T cells sorted from blood, taken in a trial of the OX40 agonist ivuxolimab. The J gene is TRBJ2-7, the V gene TRBV6-5; D not certain. The CDR3 DNA is TGTGCCAGCAGTCTAGTGAGGTCCCACGAGCAGTACTTC. Its protein product is CASSLVRSHEQYF.